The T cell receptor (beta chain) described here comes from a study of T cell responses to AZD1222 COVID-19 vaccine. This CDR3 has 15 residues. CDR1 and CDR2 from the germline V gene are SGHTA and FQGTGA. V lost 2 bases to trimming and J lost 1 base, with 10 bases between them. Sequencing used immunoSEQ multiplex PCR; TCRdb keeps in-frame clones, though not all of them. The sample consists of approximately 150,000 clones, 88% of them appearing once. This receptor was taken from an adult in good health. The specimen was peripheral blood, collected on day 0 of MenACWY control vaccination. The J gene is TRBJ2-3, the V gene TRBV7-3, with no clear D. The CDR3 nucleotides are TGTGCCAGCAGCTTAGAAGTGGGCCGCACAGATACGCAGTATTTT. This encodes CASSLEVGRTDTQYF.